The subject of this entry is one TCR beta chain. The data are from a study of blood T cell repertoires in COVID-19. Study overall: PBMCs, B-cell-depleted T cells, or T cells provided the cDNA or gDNA that made up the material.

The germline gives CDR1 MDHEN, CDR2 SYDVKM. CDR3 size: 15 residues. The trim removed 3 bases at V and 2 bases at J, leaving 5 bases unmatched. Repertoires were generated with immunoSEQ multiplex PCR, while TCRdb's copy carries only in-frame clones and drops some. The table includes 100,000 to 150,000 clones, roughly four fifths detected once. The clonotype comes from a man in his sixties with acute or convalescent COVID-19. Sequencing was performed on peripheral blood. V is TRBV28 and J is TRBJ1-2; 8 bases align to TRBD1. The chain's CDR3 is CASSFSGQGNYGYTF. DNA of the CDR3: TGTGCCAGCAGTTTTTCAGGACAGGGAAACTATGGCTACACCTTC.